The 18 T cell receptor beta chains reported below all come from one sample, sequenced in a study of T cells in Graves' hyperthyroidism and ophthalmopathy. Amplified regions were TCR beta CDR3 sequences from RNA transcripts. Using the HTBI primer set, a first-round RT-PCR was run on the TCR CDR3. Each CDR3 protein is one row after TCRdb ran MiXCR on the multiplex PCR reads. The table includes some 510,000 distinct CDR3 sequences, more than 20% detected once. The specimen was blood. These receptors were obtained from a man between 18 and 35 years old with Graves' hyperthyroidism.

The chain uses TRBV20-1 and TRBJ1-2; D perhaps matches TRBD1 (5 bases). Per germline, CDR1 DFQATT and CDR2 SNEGSKA (reference sequence). V was pared by 3 bases and J by 5 bases, with 10 bases between. This CDR3 has 12 amino acids. The CDR3 region has the DNA TGCAGTGCTAGTACTCGGGGGTATGGCTACACCTTC. Residues: CSASTRGYGYTF.

This clonotype was picked up many times. This chain links TRBV27 with TRBJ2-2; tentative D call: TRBD1 (6 bases). The CDR3 extends over 13 amino acids. The V end was cut by 4 bases, the J end by 4 bases, with 7 bases between. CDR1 and CDR2 (germline): MNHEY, SMNVEV (reference sequence). CDR3 loop: CASSWTVTGELFF. CDR3 in DNA: TGTGCCAGCAGTTGGACAGTCACCGGGGAGCTGTTTTTT.

V gene TRBV28 combines with J gene TRBJ2-7, with 13 bases lining up with TRBD2. The CDR3 length is 16 residues. CDR1 is MDHEN and CDR2 is SYDVKM in the germline V gene. J was trimmed by 4 bases and V by 5 bases; bases with no gene match: 8. The CDR3 loop is CASSQGLAGFGYEQYF. In DNA form, the CDR3 reads TGTGCCAGCAGTCAGGGACTAGCGGGATTTGGTTACGAGCAGTACTTC.

Remarks on this clonotype: A much larger clone lies one base from this, so it may be a read error. The CDR3 protein is CASSESSNQPQHF. The CDR3 coding sequence is TGTGCCAGCAGCGAAAGTAGCAATCAGCCCCAGCATTTT. The rearrangement joins TRBV9 to TRBJ1-5; unclear D gene. CDR1 and CDR2 (germline): SGDLS, YYNGEE. Trimming shortened V by 3 bases and J by 0 bases, and 4 bases separated the two germline ends. The CDR3 is 13 amino acids.

This clonotype was counted ten times or more. The gene calls are TRBV5-1 and TRBJ2-2; 9 bases map to TRBD1. The CDR3 has 15 residues. The ends lost 7 bases at V and 1 base at J; junction bases unmatched: 5. Looked up from germline, CDR1 is SGHRS and CDR2 is YFSETQ. CDR3: CASASGQGNTGELFF. CDR3 bases: TGCGCCAGCGCCTCGGGACAGGGGAACACCGGGGAGCTGTTTTTT.

There are many counts of this clonotype. The rearrangement joins TRBV6-5 to TRBJ1-2, with a weak D call TRBD1 (5 bases). The CDR3 length is 13 residues. CDR1 and CDR2 from the germline V gene are MNHEY and SVGAGI. The V end lost 6 bases, the J end lost 6 bases, and 14 bases lay between the germline ends. The CDR3 spells CASRRWQGDGYTF. CDR3 bases: TGTGCCAGCAGAAGGTGGCAGGGTGATGGCTACACCTTC.

This clonotype was counted ten times or more. The J gene is TRBJ1-1, the V gene TRBV2; a possible D gene is TRBD1 (6 bases). CDR3 length equals 16 residues. V was shortened by 1 base and J by 0 bases, with 12 bases between the two germline ends. CDR1 is SNHLY, CDR2 FYNNEI, per germline. DNA of the CDR3: TGTGCCAGCAGTGAAGAGAGGACAGCCCTGAACACTGAAGCTTTCTTT. The encoded protein is CASSEERTALNTEAFF.

About this clonotype: A much larger clone differs by one base, so this may be a read error. The chain employs TRBV11-1 and TRBJ1-3; D may be TRBD1 (5 bases). Looked up from germline, CDR1 is SGHAT and CDR2 is FQDESV (reference sequence). Trimming removed 5 bases from V and 0 bases from J, with 17 bases in between. The CDR3 runs to 17 residues. In DNA form, the CDR3 reads TGTGCCAGCAGCGCGTGTCAGGGTCGGGGCTCTGGAAACACCATATATTTT. This gives the protein CASSACQGRGSGNTIYF.

The J gene is TRBJ2-2, the V gene TRBV7-9; 9 bases line up with TRBD2. Per germline, CDR1 SEHNR and CDR2 FQNEAQ (reference sequence). The CDR3 runs 14 residues. The J segment lost 9 bases and the V segment lost 3 bases, leaving 5 bases of the junction unmatched. CDR3 sequence: CASSFGTSRRELFF. The CDR3 DNA follows: TGTGCCAGCAGCTTTGGGACTAGCAGGCGGGAGCTGTTTTTT.

Many counts were recorded for this clonotype. V usage is TRBV5-1 and J usage is TRBJ1-1, with D possibly matching TRBD1 (5 bases). V gave up 7 bases and J gave up 3 bases, with 13 bases separating them. The CDR3 totals 13 residues. Germline CDR1 is SGHRS and CDR2 is YFSETQ. CDR3 DNA sequence: TGCGCCAGCTCTAACCGACAGTACACTGAAGCTTTCTTT. It translates to CASSNRQYTEAFF.

Concerning this clonotype: A read error is possible here, since a much larger clone lies one base away. The conserved final phenylalanine or tryptophan is absent from the CDR3, which likely points to a read error. The rearrangement links TRBV11-1 to TRBJ1-5; D may be TRBD1 (5 bases). Germline values: CDR1 SGHAT, CDR2 FQDESV (reference sequence). V lost 2 bases and J lost 3, with 14 bases in between. The CDR3 sequence is 16 residues long. The CDR3 is CASSLSGPGVNQPQHY. In nucleotides, the CDR3 is TGTGCCAGCAGCTTATCAGGTCCGGGGGTCAATCAGCCCCAGCATTAT.

This clonotype came up many times. This chain connects TRBV6-5 to TRBJ2-7; the match to TRBD2 covers 10 bases. Germline V gives CDR1 MNHEY, CDR2 SVGAGI. The CDR3 is 18 residues long. The junction had 9 bases not matched to a gene; V was cut back by 0 bases and J by 1 base. This CDR3 is CASSYSASGGATSYEQYF. CDR3 nucleotide sequence: TGTGCCAGCAGTTACTCCGCGAGCGGGGGGGCCACGTCCTACGAGCAGTACTTC.

This clonotype appeared once. One junction end disagrees with the germline gene, perhaps due to a read error. The V and J genes are TRBV18 and TRBJ1-1, with D possibly matching TRBD1 (5 bases). Per germline, CDR1 KGHSH and CDR2 LQKENI. The CDR3 spans 15 residues. Here the CDR3 reads CTSSPLGRGDTEAFF. The CDR3 nucleotides read TGTACCAGCTCACCTTTGGGGAGAGGGGACACTGAAGCTTTCTTT.

This clonotype was counted at least ten times. The rearrangement uses TRBV6-5 and TRBJ2-7, with unresolved D. CDR1 and CDR2 (germline): MNHEY, SVGAGI. Trimming shortened V by 2 bases and J by 5 bases, and 10 bases separated the two germline ends. The CDR3 is made up of 13 amino acids. Here the CDR3 reads CASSYPGRDEQYF. The DNA of the CDR3 is TGTGCCAGCAGTTACCCGGGCCGGGACGAGCAGTACTTC.

The count of this clonotype is one. V is TRBV19 and J is TRBJ2-2; 10 positions match TRBD1. The V gene's germline CDR1 is LNHDA and CDR2 SQIVND (reference sequence). Trimming took 7 bases from V and 8 from J; bases not matched to a gene: 10. CDR3 length: 15 amino acids. This CDR3 is CASNDRGPAWGELFF. CDR3 coding DNA: TGTGCCAGTAATGACAGGGGGCCCGCTTGGGGGGAGCTGTTTTTT.

This clonotype was detected ten times or more. The V call is TRBV2, the J call TRBJ1-1; D not resolved. The V gene lost 9 bases and the J gene lost 5 bases, with 16 bases spanning the gap. The CDR3 consists of 13 residues. CDR1 and CDR2 (germline): SNHLY, FYNNEI. CDR3 protein: CASNPDGGTEAFF. The CDR3 nucleotides read TGTGCCAGTAACCCGGACGGAGGTACTGAAGCTTTCTTT.

There are a few counts of this clonotype. This chain connects TRBV12-3 or TRBV12-4 to TRBJ2-5; tentative D call: TRBD2 (5 bases). This CDR3 has 14 residues. V lost 3 bases, J lost 1 base, and 9 bases lay in between. The CDR3 bases are TGTGCCAGCAGTTTCCGGGATGGCCAAGAGACCCAGTACTTC. It yields the protein CASSFRDGQETQYF.

This clonotype turned up a few times. The chain employs TRBV6-1 and TRBJ1-5; possible D gene TRBD1, 5 bases. Germline CDR1 reads MNHNS; CDR2 reads SASEGT. Trimming stripped 7 bases from V and 0 bases from J, with 10 bases between. This CDR3 has 14 residues. CDR3 nucleotides: TGTGCCAGCAAAGACAGAGATAGCAATCAGCCCCAGCATTTT. Protein sequence: CASKDRDSNQPQHF.